The rows below give T cell receptor beta chains drawn from one sample of a study of shared clonotypes between healthy human individuals. Produced via immunoSEQ multiplex PCR; TCRdb's table is partial and in-frame only. The sample records some 2,000,000 clones, approximately 96% being singletons. The sequencing input was naive CD4+ T cells sorted from blood. All receptors come from a young man in good health. Each CDR3 is given with its conserved first and last residue. Only some rows state a clone size, as once, few, many or a class for expanded clones.

TRBV6-4,NA,TRBJ1-1,CASKPGIGGNTEAFF
TRBV5-1,NA,TRBJ1-2,CASSWGDRVLYGYTF
TRBV27,NA,TRBJ2-3,CASASPGGETDTQYF
TRBV18,NA,TRBJ2-3,CASSSTGTDTQYF
TRBV28,NA,TRBJ1-4,CASSTDRDRGEKLFF
TRBV7-8,NA,TRBJ2-3,CASSFLLASDTQYF
TRBV9,NA,TRBJ1-6,CASSVATGINSPLHF
TRBV25-1,NA,TRBJ2-7,CASSGKWDYEQYF
TRBV4-1,NA,TRBJ2-5,CASSQDWWFQETQYF
TRBV5-6,NA,TRBJ2-5,CASYLAGRTETQYF
TRBV30,NA,TRBJ2-3,CAWSVAGTDTQYF
TRBV7-3,NA,TRBJ2-1,CASSASTGGRGEQFF
TRBV7-2,once,TRBJ1-2,CASSDRGGCTF
TRBV30,NA,TRBJ1-6,CAWTPTGDSPLHF
TRBV19,NA,TRBJ1-5,CASSYAESSNQPQHF
TRBV6-5,NA,TRBJ1-2,CASTRDRGRGYTF
TRBV10-3,NA,TRBJ1-4,CASKNSDREGGEKLFF
TRBV4-2,NA,TRBJ1-1,CASSQARQLMNTEAFF
TRBV5-1,NA,TRBJ1-1,CASSLDRQNTEAFF
TRBV2,NA,TRBJ1-3,CASSEFAAGNTIYF
TRBV11-3,NA,TRBJ2-2,CASSSPQNTGELFF
TRBV5-1,NA,TRBJ1-1,CASSFGKQGGTEAFF
TRBV5-1,NA,TRBJ2-7,CASSLAGLAYEQYF
TRBV5-1,NA,TRBJ2-3,CASSLTGLAGGDTQYF
TRBV7-2,NA,TRBJ1-3,CASSLVGFGNTIYF
TRBV25-1,NA,TRBJ1-5,CASSDTRWWQAQHF
TRBV25-1,NA,TRBJ2-3,CASSGDDRTSTQYF
TRBV15,NA,TRBJ2-7,CATSRGGTGTYEQYF
TRBV7-9,once,TRBJ2-7,CASSFLAVGTALPWGQYF
TRBV7-2,NA,TRBJ2-3,CASSTGLAGQDTQYF
TRBV5-1,NA,TRBJ1-1,CASSLGQGAISAEAFF
TRBV28,NA,TRBJ1-1,CASRAGTANTEAFF
TRBV6-1,NA,TRBJ2-2,CASSGTGLGDGELFF
TRBV10-2,NA,TRBJ2-7,CAISPGGEQYF
TRBV5-6,once,TRBJ2-1,CASSFLAGKGNNEQFF
TRBV7-8,NA,TRBJ2-6,CASSLWASSGANVLTF
TRBV6-6,NA,TRBJ1-5,CASLDRPSGQPQHF
TRBV9,NA,TRBJ2-1,CASSVGDREQFF
TRBV10-3,NA,TRBJ2-3,CAISGLAEADTQYF
TRBV5-1,NA,TRBJ1-2,CASSLDRTNYGYTF
TRBV20-1,NA,TRBJ2-5,CSARRLETQYF